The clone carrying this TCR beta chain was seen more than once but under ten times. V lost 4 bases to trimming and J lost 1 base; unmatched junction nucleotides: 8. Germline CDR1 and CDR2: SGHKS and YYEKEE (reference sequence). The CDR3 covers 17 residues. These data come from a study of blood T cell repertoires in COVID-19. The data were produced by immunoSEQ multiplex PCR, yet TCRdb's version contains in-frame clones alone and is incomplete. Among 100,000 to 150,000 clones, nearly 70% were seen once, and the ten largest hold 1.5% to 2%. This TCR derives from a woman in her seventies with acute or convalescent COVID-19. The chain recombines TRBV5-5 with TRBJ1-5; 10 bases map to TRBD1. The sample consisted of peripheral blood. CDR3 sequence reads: CASSPGQGGLSNQPQHF. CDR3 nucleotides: TGTGCCAGCAGCCCCGGACAGGGGGGATTGAGCAATCAGCCCCAGCATTTT.